The 7 T cell receptor beta chains below all came from one sample that was sequenced in a study of identifying expanded T cells in peripheral blood. This table comes from immunoSEQ multiplex PCR, and its TCRdb copy is limited to in-frame clones, with some not included. Among some 99,000 clones listed, 88% were seen once. The specimen was blood. The receptors derive from a person aged 18 to 75 in good health.

The rearrangement uses TRBV5-1 and TRBJ1-2; unclear D gene. V lost 5 bases to trimming and J lost 1 base, with 15 bases between them. This CDR3 spans 15 amino acids. Germline CDR1 SGHRS, CDR2 YFSETQ. CDR3 residues: CASSPGRDYNYGYTF. CDR3 nucleotide sequence: TGCGCCAGCAGTCCCGGAAGAGATTATAACTATGGCTACACCTTC.

The chain joins TRBV6-6 to TRBJ2-7; D gene ambiguous. Trimming stripped 4 bases from V and 0 bases from J, with 10 bases between. The CDR3 totals 14 residues. Per the germline V gene, CDR1 is MNHNY and CDR2 is SVGAGI (reference sequence). CDR3 region: CASSSNPSSYEQYF. As DNA, the CDR3 is TGTGCCAGCAGTTCTAACCCGAGCTCCTACGAGCAGTACTTC.

The rearrangement uses TRBV19 and TRBJ2-5; TRBD2 matches at 8 bases. From germline, CDR1 is LNHDA and CDR2 SQIVND (reference sequence). CDR3 size: 17 residues. Trimming removed 4 bases from V and 5 bases from J; junction bases left unmatched: 15. DNA for the CDR3: TGTGCCAGTAGTACAAACCCCCGGACTAGCCTCCGGGAGACCCAGTACTTC. The encoded protein is CASSTNPRTSLRETQYF.

V and J are TRBV2 and TRBJ2-2; D gene unclear. CDR1 and CDR2 (germline): SNHLY, FYNNEI. The V end lost 6 bases, the J end lost 5 bases, and 10 bases lay between the germline ends. There are 13 residues in the CDR3. For the CDR3, the DNA is TGTGCCAGCAGGGTAGTGGTGACCGGGGAGCTGTTTTTT. It translates to CASRVVVTGELFF.

This sequence joins TRBV7-3 and TRBJ2-1; D could derive from TRBD1 or TRBD2 (6 bases each). The germline V gene has CDR1 SGHTA and CDR2 FQGTGA. With 4 bases removed from V and 0 bases from J, the gap between germline ends came to 10 bases. The length of the CDR3 is 15 residues. CDR3 nucleotides: TGTGCCAGCAGCTGGGGGGCGAACTCCTACAATGAGCAGTTCTTC. The encoded protein is CASSWGANSYNEQFF.

V is TRBV4-2 and J is TRBJ1-5; D not certain. V lost 1 base to trimming and J lost 5 bases, with 12 bases between them. The CDR3 runs 15 residues. Looked up from germline, CDR1 is LGHNA and CDR2 is YNFKEQ. The CDR3 region has the DNA TGTGCCAGCAGCCAAGTTAAAGGTCCCGATCAGCCCCAGCATTTT. Protein product: CASSQVKGPDQPQHF.

In nucleotides, the CDR3 is TGTGCCAGCAGTTTTTCCCAGGGCTCCGGGGAGCTGTTTTTT. Protein product: CASSFSQGSGELFF. The rearrangement uses TRBV27 and TRBJ2-2; weak D call: TRBD1 (5 bases). Between the trimmed V and J ends, which lost 3 bases and 6 bases, there was a span of 11 bases. The germline V gene has CDR1 MNHEY and CDR2 SMNVEV (reference sequence). There are 14 residues in the CDR3.